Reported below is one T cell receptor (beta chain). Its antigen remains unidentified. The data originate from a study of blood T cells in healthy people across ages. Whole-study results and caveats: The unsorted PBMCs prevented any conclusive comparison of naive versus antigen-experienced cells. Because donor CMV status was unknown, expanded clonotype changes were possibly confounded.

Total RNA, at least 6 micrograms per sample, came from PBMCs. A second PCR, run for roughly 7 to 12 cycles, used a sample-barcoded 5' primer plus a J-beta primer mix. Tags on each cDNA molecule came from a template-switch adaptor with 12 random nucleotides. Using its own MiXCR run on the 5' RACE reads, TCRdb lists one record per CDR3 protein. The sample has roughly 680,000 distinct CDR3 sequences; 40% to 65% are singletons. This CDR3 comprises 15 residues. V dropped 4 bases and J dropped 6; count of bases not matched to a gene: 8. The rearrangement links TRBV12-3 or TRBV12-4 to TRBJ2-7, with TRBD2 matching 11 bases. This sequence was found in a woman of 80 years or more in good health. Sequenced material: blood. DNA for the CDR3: TGTGCCAGCAGTTCTGGTAGCGGGGGGGCGTCCGAGCAGTACTTC. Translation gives CASSSGSGGASEQYF.